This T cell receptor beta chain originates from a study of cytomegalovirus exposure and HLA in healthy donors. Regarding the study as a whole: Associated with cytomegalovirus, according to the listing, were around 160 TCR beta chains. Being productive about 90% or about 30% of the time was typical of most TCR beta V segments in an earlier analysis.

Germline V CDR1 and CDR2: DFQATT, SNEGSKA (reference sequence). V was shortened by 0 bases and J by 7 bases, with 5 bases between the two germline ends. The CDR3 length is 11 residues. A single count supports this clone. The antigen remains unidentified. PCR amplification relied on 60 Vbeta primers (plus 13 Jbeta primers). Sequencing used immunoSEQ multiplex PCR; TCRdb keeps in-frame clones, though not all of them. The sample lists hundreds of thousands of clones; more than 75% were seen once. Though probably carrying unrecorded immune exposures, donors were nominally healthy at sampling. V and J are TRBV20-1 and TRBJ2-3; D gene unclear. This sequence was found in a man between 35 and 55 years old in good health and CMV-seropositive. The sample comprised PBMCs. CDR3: CSAREEYTQYF. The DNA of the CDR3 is TGCAGTGCTAGAGAGGAGTATACGCAGTATTTT.